This passage covers 27 T cell receptor beta chains from one sample sequenced in a study of beta chain features in type 1 diabetes. The entirety of the isolated RNA underwent reverse transcription, so expressed TCRB transcripts were sequenced. Sequencing used immunoSEQ multiplex PCR; TCRdb keeps in-frame clones, though not all of them. The sample yields 200,000 to 300,000 clones, about 30% seen once. The sequencing input was central memory CD4+ T cells from blood. All receptors come from a man under 40 in good health.

The V and J genes are TRBV2 and TRBJ2-1; the D is unclear. The ends were cut back, 0 bases at V and 7 bases at J, with 16 bases in the middle. The CDR3 runs 16 residues. CDR1 SNHLY and CDR2 FYNNEI come from the germline V gene. The CDR3 coding sequence is TGTGCCAGCAGTGAAGCGCCTGGCCAGGTGGGGAATGAGCAGTTCTTC. Its protein is CASSEAPGQVGNEQFF. Variable domain in full (rest from reference TRBV2 and TRBJ2-1): EPEVTQTPSHQVTQMGQEVILRCVPISNHLYFYWYRQILGQKVEFLVSFYNNEISEKSEIFDDQFSVERPDGSNFTLKIRSTKLEDSAMYFCASSEAPGQVGNEQFFGPGTRLTVL.

This clone appeared many times. This rearrangement joins TRBV28 to TRBJ2-5; D unclear. Germline V gene data show CDR1 as MDHEN and CDR2 as SYDVKM. The length of the CDR3 is 12 residues. V was cut by 6 bases and J by 5 bases, with 10 bases left in between. This chain's CDR3 is CASSIAVETQYF. CDR3 bases: TGTGCCAGCAGCATAGCTGTGGAGACCCAGTACTTC. Full variable domain (outside the CDR3, taken from reference TRBV28 and TRBJ2-5): DVKVTQSSRYLVKRTGEKVFLECVQDMDHENMFWYRQDPGLGLRLIYFSYDVKMKEKGDIPEGYSVSREKKERFSLILESASTNQTSMYLCASSIAVETQYFGPGTRLLVL.

This clone was recorded many times. The chain employs TRBV6-5 and TRBJ1-2, with a weak D call TRBD1 (5 bases). This CDR3 is 13 amino acids long. Germline V gene lookup returns CDR1 MNHEY and CDR2 SVGAGI. The V end lost 6 bases, the J end lost 10 bases, and 18 bases lay between the germline ends. CDR3 sequence reads: CASRTGTAQVYTF. The DNA for the CDR3 is TGTGCCAGCAGGACGGGGACCGCCCAAGTCTACACCTTC.

CDR3 protein: CASSSPSGRGYNSPLHF. The CDR3, as DNA: TGTGCCAGCAGTTCTCCGTCGGGGAGGGGCTATAATTCACCCCTCCACTTT. The genes are TRBV27 and TRBJ1-6; TRBD1 is a possible D gene (5 bases). Per the germline V gene, CDR1 is MNHEY and CDR2 is SMNVEV (reference sequence). V lost 4 bases, J lost 3 bases, and 16 bases lay in between. There are 17 residues in the CDR3.

This chain connects TRBV28 to TRBJ2-5, with D perhaps being TRBD1 or TRBD2 (5 bases each). The CDR3 has 14 residues. Trimming took off 1 base at V and 6 bases at J, with 12 bases between the two ends. CDR1 MDHEN and CDR2 SYDVKM come from the germline V gene. CDR3 sequence reads: CASSLSSGHKTQYF. As DNA, the CDR3 is TGTGCCAGCAGTTTATCGTCGGGGCACAAGACCCAGTACTTC.

This clone was found many times. The V call is TRBV29-1, the J call TRBJ1-1, with no clear D. The V end lost 0 bases, the J end lost 5 bases, and 10 bases lay between the germline ends. Germline values: CDR1 SQVTM, CDR2 ANQGSEA. The CDR3 is made up of 13 amino acids. CDR3 sequence (DNA): TGCAGCGTTGAAGAGGCTGGCAGGACTGAAGCTTTCTTT. Protein: CSVEEAGRTEAFF.

The V call is TRBV2, the J call TRBJ2-5; TRBD1 agrees at 8 bases. There are 15 residues in the CDR3. Trimming cost V 7 bases and J 1 base; bases outside gene matches: 8. From germline, CDR1 is SNHLY and CDR2 FYNNEI. CDR3 protein: CASNIRGRSQETQYF. CDR3 coding DNA: TGTGCCAGCAATATCAGGGGGCGATCCCAAGAGACCCAGTACTTC. Supplemented by reference TRBV2 and TRBJ2-5, the full variable domain reads EPEVTQTPSHQVTQMGQEVILRCVPISNHLYFYWYRQILGQKVEFLVSFYNNEISEKSEIFDDQFSVERPDGSNFTLKIRSTKLEDSAMYFCASNIRGRSQETQYFGPGTRLLVL.

At least ten counts were recorded for this clone. The identical CDR3 is also encoded by other nucleotide sequences in the sample. The chain links TRBV9 to TRBJ1-5; tentatively, D is TRBD1 (5 bases). CDR3 length equals 14 residues. Per the germline V gene, CDR1 is SGDLS and CDR2 is YYNGEE. With 0 bases removed from V and 2 bases from J, the gap between germline ends came to 6 bases. This CDR3 is CASSVGGGNQPQHF. The CDR3, as DNA: TGTGCCAGCAGCGTAGGAGGGGGCAATCAGCCCCAGCATTTT.

In its sample, this clone was seen a few times. The chain joins TRBV5-5 to TRBJ2-5, with 7 bases that match TRBD1. The CDR3 loop spans 13 amino acids. Germline CDR1 and CDR2: SGHKS and YYEKEE (reference sequence). Unmatched junction bases numbered 5, after V lost 4 bases and J lost 5 bases. The CDR3 DNA follows: TGTGCCAGCAGCCCCACGACAGGGGAGACCCAGTACTTC. This codes for CASSPTTGETQYF. The full variable domain, in which reference TRBV5-5 and TRBJ2-5 provide the parts outside the CDR3, is DAGVTQSPTHLIKTRGQQVTLRCSPISGHKSVSWYQQVLGQGPQFIFQYYEKEERGRGNFPDRFSARQFPNYSSELNVNALLLGDSALYLCASSPTTGETQYFGPGTRLLVL.

The chain carries TRBV18 and TRBJ1-1; D is unclear. This CDR3 has 11 residues. CDR1 and CDR2 from the germline V gene are KGHSH and LQKENI. Trimming removed 4 bases at V and 8 bases at J, with 8 bases between. CDR3 in amino acids: CASSLKEEAFF. CDR3 nucleotides: TGTGCCAGCTCACTAAAAGAAGAAGCTTTCTTT.

This clone was seen repeatedly, ten times or more. This rearrangement joins TRBV18 to TRBJ2-5; 9 bases fit TRBD1. Germline lookup yields CDR1 KGHSH and CDR2 LQKENI. The V and J ends lost 4 bases and 3 bases, in that order; junction bases with no gene match: 6. CDR3 length: 15 amino acids. The CDR3 nucleotides are TGTGCCAGCTCACTACATCGGGACAGGGAAGAGACCCAGTACTTC. Amino acid sequence: CASSLHRDREETQYF.

The chain carries TRBV29-1 and TRBJ2-3; no definite D call. Trimming cost V 7 bases and J 5 bases, with 7 bases left between them. The CDR3 consists of 10 residues. Germline loops: CDR1 SQVTM, CDR2 ANQGSEA. Written as DNA, the CDR3 is TGCAGCGGGGGTCAAGATACGCAGTATTTT. It yields the protein CSGGQDTQYF.

This chain uses TRBV29-1 with TRBJ2-7; D may be TRBD1 (5 bases). CDR1 SQVTM and CDR2 ANQGSEA come from the germline V gene. The CDR3 contains 11 residues. V was clipped by 7 bases and J by 9 bases, with 16 bases between them. The CDR3 nucleotides read TGCAGCGCTAACACAGGTCTGGGGCAGTACTTC. It yields the protein CSANTGLGQYF.

In its sample, this clone was seen a few times. CDR3 region: CASSTRGQPQHF. CDR3 DNA sequence: TGTGCCAGCAGTACCCGGGGGCAGCCCCAGCATTTT. J is TRBJ1-5 and V is TRBV7-2; TRBD1 might be the D (5 bases). Per the germline V gene, CDR1 is SGHTA and CDR2 is FQGNSA. This CDR3 is 12 amino acids long. V lost 6 bases and J lost 7, with 10 bases in between. Full variable domain (remainder filled in from reference TRBV7-2 and TRBJ1-5): GAGVSQSPSNKVTEKGKDVELRCDPISGHTALYWYRQSLGQGLEFLIYFQGNSAPDKSGLPSDRFSAERTGGSVSTLTIQRTQQEDSAVYLCASSTRGQPQHFGDGTRLSIL.

This clone was observed a few times. The J gene is TRBJ1-5, the V gene TRBV15; unclear D gene. Trimming cost V 0 bases and J 4 bases, with 4 bases left between them. The CDR3 runs 13 residues. CDR1 LNHNV and CDR2 YYDKDF come from the germline V gene (reference sequence). The CDR3 sequence is CATSRELNQPQHF. Written as DNA, the CDR3 is TGTGCCACCAGCAGAGAATTAAATCAGCCCCAGCATTTT.

The chain couples TRBV7-9 to TRBJ2-1, with a tentative D call TRBD2 (5 bases). CDR1 is SEHNR, CDR2 FQNEAQ, per germline (reference sequence). Trimming stripped 5 bases from V and 12 bases from J, with 11 bases between. This CDR3 has 11 amino acids. In nucleotides, the CDR3 is TGTGCCAGCAGCACCGGCCGGGGGCAGTTCTTC. Encoded protein: CASSTGRGQFF.

This clone was seen a few times. The chain joins TRBV7-6 to TRBJ2-5, with TRBD1 identical over 7 bases. The CDR3 is 14 amino acids. V lost 5 bases to trimming and J lost 1 base; unmatched junction nucleotides: 4. The germline V gene encodes CDR1 SGHVS and CDR2 FNYEAQ. CDR3: CASSVDRAQETQYF. In DNA, the CDR3 is TGTGCCAGCAGCGTCGACAGGGCCCAAGAGACCCAGTACTTC.

The CDR3 DNA follows: TGTGCCAGCAGTTCCACGGTTGGCCGGGGCTACACCTTC. Translating gives CASSSTVGRGYTF. The rearrangement links TRBV6-6 to TRBJ1-2, with D unclear. The V gene lost 4 bases and the J gene lost 8 bases, with 14 bases spanning the gap. Germline CDR1 and CDR2: MNHNY and SVGAGI (reference sequence). The length of the CDR3 is 13 residues.

This clone was counted between two and nine times. The J gene is TRBJ2-3, the V gene TRBV30; TRBD1 matches at 7 bases. This CDR3 region has 14 residues. The V gene's germline CDR1 is GTSNPN and CDR2 SVGIG (reference sequence). The V segment lost 5 bases and the J segment 6 bases; nucleotides outside the gene matches: 11. This CDR3 reads CAWARGYGEDTQYF. The CDR3 DNA sequence: TGTGCCTGGGCCAGGGGGTACGGGGAGGATACGCAGTATTTT.

V gene TRBV20-1 combines with J gene TRBJ2-3; D remains unclear. The germline CDR1 and CDR2 sequences are DFQATT and SNEGSKA (reference sequence). The CDR3 length is 11 residues. V was shortened by 3 bases and J by 6 bases, with 7 bases between the two germline ends. The CDR3 bases are TGCAGTGCTAGCACCACCGATACGCAGTATTTT. This sequence encodes CSASTTDTQYF.

This clone has a handful of counts. The sample holds other DNA sequences that translate to the same CDR3. The chain links TRBV28 to TRBJ2-5, with D possibly matching TRBD2 (6 bases). The CDR3 is made up of 12 amino acids. V dropped 4 bases and J dropped 5 bases, with 8 bases sitting between them. Germline assignment: CDR1 MDHEN and CDR2 SYDVKM. CDR3 nucleotides: TGTGCCAGCAGTTCGGGGGTGGAGACCCAGTACTTC. Protein sequence: CASSSGVETQYF.

The chain recombines TRBV18 with TRBJ1-2, with 8 bases lining up with TRBD1. The junction had 4 bases not matched to a gene; V was cut back by 6 bases and J by 1 base. The V gene's germline CDR1 is KGHSH and CDR2 LQKENI. The CDR3 is made up of 14 amino acids. The CDR3 region is CASSTDRDNYGYTF. DNA for the CDR3: TGTGCCAGCTCGACGGACAGGGATAACTATGGCTACACCTTC.

On this clone: A far larger clone is off by one base, so a read error is likely. The V and J genes are TRBV15 and TRBJ2-1; no clear D. Per the germline V gene, CDR1 is LNHNV and CDR2 is YYDKDF (reference sequence). The CDR3 loop spans 17 amino acids. The CDR3, as DNA: TGTGCCACCATCAGAGATGGGCCGGGCGGATTCTACAATGAGCAGTTCTTC. This sequence encodes CATIRDGPGGFYNEQFF.

This rearrangement joins TRBV6-6 to TRBJ1-4; D is undetermined. There are 15 residues in the CDR3. With 1 base removed from V and 7 bases from J, the gap between germline ends came to 13 bases. Germline V gene sequence: CDR1 MNHNY, CDR2 SVGAGI (reference sequence). As DNA, the CDR3 is TGTGCCAGCAGTTACTTCGGAGGGCTAGGTGAAAAACTGTTTTTT. Translated: CASSYFGGLGEKLFF.

This clone was picked up a small number of times. The chain is built from TRBV5-5 and TRBJ1-5, with D unclear. CDR1 is SGHKS and CDR2 is YYEKEE in the germline V gene (reference sequence). This CDR3 spans 13 amino acids. Trimming left V 6 bases short and J 5 bases short, with 12 bases between. Here the CDR3 DNA reads TGTGCCAGCACTCCCCAGCCCGATCAGCCCCAGCATTTT. This encodes CASTPQPDQPQHF.

The chain joins TRBV6-5 to TRBJ1-1; D is possibly TRBD1 (6 bases). The CDR3 spans 13 residues. Germline V gives CDR1 MNHEY, CDR2 SVGAGI. Deletions cut 8 bases from V and 5 bases from J, with 15 bases between. CDR3 nucleotides: TGTGCCAGCGCCGGACAGCCCGGGACTGAAGCTTTCTTT. Translation gives CASAGQPGTEAFF.

This clone came up a few times. This sequence joins TRBV7-9 and TRBJ2-3; 13 nucleotides align to TRBD2. Germline V gene data show CDR1 as SEHNR and CDR2 as FQNEAQ (reference sequence). The CDR3 loop spans 15 amino acids. V shed 4 bases and J 5 bases; nucleotides not matched to a gene: 3. Here the CDR3 reads CASSSRLAGGDTQYF. CDR3 nucleotides: TGTGCCAGCAGCTCAAGACTAGCGGGGGGAGATACGCAGTATTTT.